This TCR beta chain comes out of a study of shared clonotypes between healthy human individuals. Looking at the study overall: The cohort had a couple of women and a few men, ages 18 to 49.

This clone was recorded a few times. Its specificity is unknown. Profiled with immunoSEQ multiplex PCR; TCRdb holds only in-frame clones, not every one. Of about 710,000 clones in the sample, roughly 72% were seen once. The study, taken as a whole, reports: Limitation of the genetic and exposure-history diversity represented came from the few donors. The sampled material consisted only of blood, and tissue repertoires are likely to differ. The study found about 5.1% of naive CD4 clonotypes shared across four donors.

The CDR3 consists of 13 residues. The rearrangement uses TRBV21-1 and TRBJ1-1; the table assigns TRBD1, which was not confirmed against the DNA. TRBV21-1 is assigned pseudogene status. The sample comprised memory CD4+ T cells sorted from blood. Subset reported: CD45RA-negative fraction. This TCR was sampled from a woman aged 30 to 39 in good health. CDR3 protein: CASRSGRQTEAFF. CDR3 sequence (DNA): TGTGCCAGCAGGTCAGGCCGTCAGACTGAAGCTTTCTTT.